This T cell receptor beta chain emerged from a study of response to subunit inactivated influenza vaccine. One entry per CDR3 protein results from TCRdb running MiXCR on the RT-PCR reads. The table has a few hundred thousand distinct CDR3 sequences, 20% to 25% seen once; the top ten hold 9.5% to 13%. In its sample, this clonotype was seen many times. Antigen unknown. General study results and limits: New T cells are recruited in small numbers by each seasonal influenza vaccination, according to the authors' suggestion.

V was clipped by 0 bases and J by 9 bases; unmatched bases: 9. The CDR3 covers 16 residues. Germline V gives CDR1 SGHTA, CDR2 FQGNSA. The sample consisted of PBMCs from blood, taken approximately 20 months after vaccination. The clonotype comes from a man in his fifties or sixties who received an inactivated influenza vaccine. The gene calls are TRBV7-2 and TRBJ2-1; 9 bases agree with TRBD1. For the CDR3, the DNA is TGTGCCAGCAGCTTAGCCCCGGGACAGGGTAATAGTGAGCAGTTCTTC. Its protein product is CASSLAPGQGNSEQFF.